The clone carrying this T cell receptor (beta chain) appeared a few times. Its antigen is not known. Study-wide results and limits: The larger cohort examined one V-J beta rearrangement, not whole repertoires. Tumor Treg TCRs overlapped most with tumor naive CD4+ cells.

Full-length variable regions came from constant-region reverse primers plus semi-nested Nested Universal Primer A PCR. One entry per CDR3 protein, called by TCRdb with MiXCR from the 5' RACE reads. The table includes some 45,000 distinct CDR3 sequences, around 26% detected once. Trimming at V came to 1 base and at J to 3 bases, leaving 2 bases not matched to a gene. Looked up from germline, CDR1 is SEHNR and CDR2 is FQNEAQ (reference sequence). This CDR3 region has 14 residues. This receptor was obtained from a female donor with breast cancer. The rearrangement uses TRBV7-9 and TRBJ2-7; 8 bases match TRBD1. Material: naive CD4+ T cells sorted from blood. Subset indicated: naive CD4+ T cells, CD4+CD45RA+CD25-. CDR3 region: CASSLGTGNYEQYF. The CDR3 region has the DNA TGTGCCAGCAGCTTAGGGACAGGGAACTACGAGCAGTACTTC.